Listed below are T cell receptor beta chains from one sample, sequenced in a study of blood T cell repertoires in COVID-19. The assay was immunoSEQ multiplex PCR, and TCRdb's table has in-frame clones only and misses some. The sample has about 310,000 clones; around 87% are singletons. The specimen was peripheral blood. The source is a man aged 50 to 59 with active or convalescent COVID-19. Each CDR3 is given with its conserved first and last residue. D genes are given only for firm matches. The size entry is marked missing in some rows and otherwise reads once, few, many or a size class.

j_call: TRBJ2-4; v_call: TRBV6-5; d_call: NA; clone_size: NA; cdr3_aa: CASSYDGSPGDIQYF; cdr3_nt: TGTGCCAGCAGTTACGACGGGTCTCCCGGGGACATTCAGTACTTC
j_call: TRBJ2-7; v_call: TRBV11-1; d_call: NA; clone_size: once; cdr3_aa: CASSLLTASYEQYF; cdr3_nt: TGTGCCAGCAGCTTGTTGACAGCTTCCTACGAGCAGTACTTC
j_call: TRBJ2-3; v_call: TRBV2; d_call: TRBD1; clone_size: few; cdr3_aa: CASSGQGPDTQYF; cdr3_nt: TGTGCCAGCAGTGGACAGGGCCCAGATACGCAGTATTTT
j_call: TRBJ1-5; v_call: TRBV28; d_call: NA; clone_size: NA; cdr3_aa: CASSFQIGQPQHF; cdr3_nt: TGTGCCAGCAGTTTTCAGATTGGTCAGCCCCAGCATTTT
j_call: TRBJ2-7; v_call: TRBV29-1; d_call: TRBD1; clone_size: NA; cdr3_aa: CSVASGQGYEQYF; cdr3_nt: TGCAGCGTTGCGTCGGGACAGGGGTACGAGCAGTACTTC
j_call: TRBJ1-1; v_call: TRBV7-9; d_call: NA; clone_size: NA; cdr3_aa: CASSSRTVNTEAFF; cdr3_nt: TGTGCCAGCAGCAGCAGGACAGTGAACACTGAAGCTTTCTTT
j_call: TRBJ1-4; v_call: TRBV7-9; d_call: NA; clone_size: NA; cdr3_aa: CASSPYSEKLFF; cdr3_nt: TGTGCCAGCAGCCCCTACAGTGAAAAACTGTTTTTT
j_call: TRBJ1-6; v_call: TRBV19; d_call: TRBD1; clone_size: NA; cdr3_aa: CASSAARTGNSPLHF; cdr3_nt: TGTGCCAGTAGTGCTGCGAGGACAGGGAATTCACCCCTCCACTTT
j_call: TRBJ1-4; v_call: TRBV19; d_call: NA; clone_size: NA; cdr3_aa: CASSIDPSRSGNEKLFF; cdr3_nt: TGTGCCAGTAGTATAGATCCCTCCCGGAGCGGGAATGAAAAACTGTTTTTT
j_call: TRBJ2-1; v_call: TRBV7-2; d_call: NA; clone_size: NA; cdr3_aa: CASTPQATVPSSYNEQFF; cdr3_nt: TGTGCCAGCACCCCCCAGGCGACAGTCCCGAGCTCCTACAATGAGCAGTTCTTC
j_call: TRBJ2-2; v_call: TRBV3-1/TRBV3-2; d_call: TRBD1; clone_size: NA; cdr3_aa: CASSPMDRVGTGELFF; cdr3_nt: TGTGCCAGCAGCCCAATGGACAGGGTTGGGACCGGGGAGCTGTTTTTT
j_call: TRBJ1-1; v_call: TRBV2; d_call: NA; clone_size: NA; cdr3_aa: CASRPRRDTEAFF; cdr3_nt: TGTGCCAGCCGTCCCAGGAGGGACACTGAAGCTTTCTTT
j_call: TRBJ2-2; v_call: TRBV28; d_call: NA; clone_size: NA; cdr3_aa: CATYPGDRTGELFF; cdr3_nt: TGTGCCACCTACCCAGGGGATCGCACCGGGGAGCTGTTTTTT
j_call: TRBJ1-1; v_call: TRBV7-9; d_call: TRBD1; clone_size: NA; cdr3_aa: CASSSRQGMNTEAFF; cdr3_nt: TGTGCCAGCAGCTCCCGACAGGGCATGAACACTGAAGCTTTCTTT
j_call: TRBJ2-3; v_call: TRBV7-2; d_call: NA; clone_size: NA; cdr3_aa: CASGRGAVTDTQYF; cdr3_nt: TGTGCCAGCGGACGGGGGGCCGTCACAGATACGCAGTATTTT
j_call: TRBJ1-1; v_call: TRBV11-1; d_call: NA; clone_size: NA; cdr3_aa: CASSPLSGNTEAFF; cdr3_nt: TGTGCCAGCAGCCCCCTTTCGGGGAACACTGAAGCTTTCTTT
j_call: TRBJ1-2; v_call: TRBV4-3; d_call: NA; clone_size: NA; cdr3_aa: CASSQDWGDGYTF; cdr3_nt: TGCGCCAGCAGCCAAGATTGGGGAGATGGCTACACCTTC
j_call: TRBJ1-2; v_call: TRBV7-9; d_call: NA; clone_size: NA; cdr3_aa: CASSLGEANYGYTF; cdr3_nt: TGTGCCAGCAGCTTAGGCGAGGCTAACTATGGCTACACCTTC
j_call: TRBJ1-6; v_call: TRBV7-9; d_call: NA; clone_size: NA; cdr3_aa: CASSSSGNSPLHF; cdr3_nt: TGTGCCAGCAGCTCCTCAGGAAATTCACCCCTCCACTTT
j_call: TRBJ1-2; v_call: TRBV7-9; d_call: TRBD1; clone_size: NA; cdr3_aa: CASSLAGTGPGYTF; cdr3_nt: TGTGCCAGCAGCTTAGCTGGGACAGGGCCCGGCTACACCTTC
j_call: TRBJ1-3; v_call: TRBV29-1; d_call: NA; clone_size: NA; cdr3_aa: CSVKSGAGNTIYF; cdr3_nt: TGCAGCGTTAAATCCGGGGCTGGAAACACCATATATTTT
j_call: TRBJ2-1; v_call: TRBV7-3; d_call: TRBD1; clone_size: NA; cdr3_aa: CASSYQGASYNEQFF; cdr3_nt: TGTGCCAGCAGCTATCAGGGGGCGTCCTACAATGAGCAGTTCTTC
j_call: TRBJ2-5; v_call: TRBV9; d_call: NA; clone_size: NA; cdr3_aa: CASSVGGSETQYF; cdr3_nt: TGTGCCAGCAGCGTCGGGGGTTCGGAGACCCAGTACTTC
j_call: TRBJ2-7; v_call: TRBV5-1; d_call: TRBD1; clone_size: NA; cdr3_aa: CASSLGTGPNEQYF; cdr3_nt: TGCGCCAGCAGCTTGGGGACAGGGCCGAACGAGCAGTACTTC
j_call: TRBJ2-3; v_call: TRBV30; d_call: NA; clone_size: NA; cdr3_aa: CAWSVRSGRTDTQYF; cdr3_nt: TGTGCCTGGAGTGTTCGGTCAGGGCGCACAGATACGCAGTATTTT
j_call: TRBJ2-3; v_call: TRBV18; d_call: TRBD2; clone_size: NA; cdr3_aa: CASSRGLAGYTDTQYF; cdr3_nt: TGTGCCAGCTCACGGGGACTAGCGGGATACACAGATACGCAGTATTTT
j_call: TRBJ2-7; v_call: TRBV3-1/TRBV3-2; d_call: TRBD2; clone_size: many; cdr3_aa: CASSQISGRLTYEQYF; cdr3_nt: TGTGCCAGCAGCCAAATTAGCGGGAGGCTTACCTACGAGCAGTACTTC
j_call: TRBJ1-2; v_call: TRBV28; d_call: TRBD1; clone_size: NA; cdr3_aa: CASRPTRRQGANGYTF; cdr3_nt: TGTGCCAGCAGACCCACCCGCAGACAGGGGGCTAACGGCTACACCTTC
j_call: TRBJ2-3; v_call: TRBV2; d_call: TRBD2; clone_size: NA; cdr3_aa: CASRTSGRLDTQYF; cdr3_nt: TGTGCCAGCAGGACTAGCGGGAGGCTGGATACGCAGTATTTT
j_call: TRBJ2-7; v_call: TRBV4-1; d_call: TRBD1; clone_size: NA; cdr3_aa: CASSQTGQGRYEQYF; cdr3_nt: TGCGCCAGCAGCCAGACGGGACAGGGGAGATACGAGCAGTACTTC
j_call: TRBJ2-7; v_call: TRBV27; d_call: TRBD1; clone_size: NA; cdr3_aa: CASSPSPTGYYEQYF; cdr3_nt: TGTGCCAGCAGTCCCTCCCCGACAGGGTACTACGAGCAGTACTTC
j_call: TRBJ2-3; v_call: TRBV2; d_call: TRBD1; clone_size: NA; cdr3_aa: CASLRGRGLRGSTDTQYF; cdr3_nt: TGTGCCAGCCTAAGAGGCAGGGGGCTGAGGGGGAGCACAGATACGCAGTATTTT
j_call: TRBJ1-1; v_call: TRBV6-5; d_call: NA; clone_size: NA; cdr3_aa: CASSYPPSSTGAFF; cdr3_nt: TGTGCCAGCAGTTATCCCCCTTCCAGTACAGGAGCTTTCTTT
j_call: TRBJ2-5; v_call: TRBV7-9; d_call: NA; clone_size: few; cdr3_aa: CASSPFETQYF; cdr3_nt: TGTGCCAGCAGCCCATTCGAGACCCAGTACTTC
j_call: TRBJ1-2; v_call: TRBV12-3/TRBV12-4; d_call: NA; clone_size: NA; cdr3_aa: CASSFGDSSGYTF; cdr3_nt: TGTGCCAGCAGTTTCGGGGATTCTTCTGGCTACACCTTC
j_call: TRBJ2-2; v_call: TRBV11-3; d_call: NA; clone_size: NA; cdr3_aa: CASSLLGSNTGELFF; cdr3_nt: TGTGCCAGCAGCTTACTCGGGTCTAACACCGGGGAGCTGTTTTTT
j_call: TRBJ2-5; v_call: TRBV5-8; d_call: NA; clone_size: NA; cdr3_aa: CASSLTGIPGRTQYF; cdr3_nt: TGTGCCAGCAGCCTCACCGGGATACCCGGTAGGACCCAGTACTTC
j_call: TRBJ1-6; v_call: TRBV6-6; d_call: TRBD1; clone_size: NA; cdr3_aa: CASRRDRFSYNSPLHF; cdr3_nt: TGTGCCAGCAGACGGGACAGGTTCTCCTATAATTCACCCCTCCACTTT
j_call: TRBJ2-3; v_call: TRBV7-2; d_call: NA; clone_size: NA; cdr3_aa: CAGRSGSTDTQYF; cdr3_nt: TGTGCCGGACGTAGCGGATCCACAGATACGCAGTATTTT
j_call: TRBJ2-1; v_call: TRBV9; d_call: NA; clone_size: once; cdr3_aa: CASSPLLRDEQFF; cdr3_nt: TGTGCCAGCAGCCCCTTATTGAGGGATGAGCAGTTCTTC
j_call: TRBJ1-1; v_call: TRBV5-5; d_call: NA; clone_size: NA; cdr3_aa: CASSRVGGSTNTEAFF; cdr3_nt: TGTGCCAGCAGCCGGGTTGGAGGGAGCACTAACACTGAAGCTTTCTTT
j_call: TRBJ1-3; v_call: TRBV5-1; d_call: NA; clone_size: NA; cdr3_aa: CASSADRWDTIYF; cdr3_nt: TGCGCCAGCAGCGCCGACAGGTGGGACACCATATATTTT
j_call: TRBJ2-3; v_call: TRBV7-2; d_call: NA; clone_size: NA; cdr3_aa: CASSPRARGSADTQYF; cdr3_nt: TGTGCCAGCAGCCCGAGGGCCAGGGGATCCGCAGATACGCAGTATTTT
j_call: TRBJ1-6; v_call: TRBV30; d_call: TRBD1; clone_size: NA; cdr3_aa: CAWNRGESPLHF; cdr3_nt: TGTGCCTGGAACAGGGGTGAATCACCCCTCCACTTT